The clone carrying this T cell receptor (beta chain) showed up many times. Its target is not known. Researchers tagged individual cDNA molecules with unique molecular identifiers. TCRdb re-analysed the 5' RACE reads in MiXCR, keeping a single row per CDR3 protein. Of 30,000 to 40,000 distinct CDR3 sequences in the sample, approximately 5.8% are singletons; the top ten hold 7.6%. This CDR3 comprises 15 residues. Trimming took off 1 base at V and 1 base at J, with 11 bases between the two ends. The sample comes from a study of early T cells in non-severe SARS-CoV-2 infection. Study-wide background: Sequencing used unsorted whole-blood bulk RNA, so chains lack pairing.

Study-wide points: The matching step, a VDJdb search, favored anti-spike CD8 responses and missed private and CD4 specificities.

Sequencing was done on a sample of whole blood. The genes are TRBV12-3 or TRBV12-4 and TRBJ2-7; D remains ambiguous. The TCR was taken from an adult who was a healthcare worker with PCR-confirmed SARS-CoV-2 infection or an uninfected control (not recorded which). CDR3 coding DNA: TGTGCCAGCAGTTTAGAGGCGATTCGATCCTACGAGCAGTACTTC. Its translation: CASSLEAIRSYEQYF.